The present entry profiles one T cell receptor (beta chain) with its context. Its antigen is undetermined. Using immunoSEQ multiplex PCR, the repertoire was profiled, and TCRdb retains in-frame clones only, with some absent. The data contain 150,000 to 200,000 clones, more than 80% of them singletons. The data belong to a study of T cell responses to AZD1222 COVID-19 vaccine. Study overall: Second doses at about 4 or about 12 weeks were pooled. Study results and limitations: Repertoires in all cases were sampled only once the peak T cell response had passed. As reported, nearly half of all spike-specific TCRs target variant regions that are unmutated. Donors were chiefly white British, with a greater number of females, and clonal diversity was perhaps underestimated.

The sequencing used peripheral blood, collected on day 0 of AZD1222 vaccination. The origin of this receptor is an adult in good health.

For the CDR3, the DNA is TGTGCCAGCAGCGCGCCGACTAGCGGGGCAGATACGCAGTATTTT. This encodes CASSAPTSGADTQYF. The rearrangement joins TRBV9 to TRBJ2-3, with 11 bases identical to TRBD2. Germline V gene sequence: CDR1 SGDLS, CDR2 YYNGEE. V lost 3 bases, J lost 4 bases, and 4 bases stayed unmatched. This CDR3 contains 15 residues.